This T cell receptor beta chain was sequenced during a study of radiation and T cells in renal cell carcinoma. Germline-derived CDR1 and CDR2 are SQVTM and ANQGSEA. V shed 4 bases and J shed 0 bases, with 13 bases lying between them. CDR3 size: 15 residues. Time point specified: blood 4 weeks post-SBRT, at nephrectomy. Treatment noted: 15 Gy SBRT to primary tumor, nephrectomy 4 weeks later. The patient's renal cell carcinoma had clear cell pathology. This clone has more than one count but fewer than ten. The data were produced by immunoSEQ multiplex PCR, yet TCRdb's version contains in-frame clones alone and is incomplete. This sample has around 99,000 clones, with around 80% found just once.

The receptor was isolated from a man aged 55-75 years with renal cell carcinoma. The chain combines TRBV29-1 with TRBJ1-3, with D unclear. The material was blood, obtained from a patient whose treatment included radiotherapy and nephrectomy. Here the CDR3 reads CSVGLQDYSGNTIYF. The CDR3 DNA reads TGCAGCGTTGGTCTCCAGGACTACTCTGGAAACACCATATATTTT.